This entry lists 25 T cell receptor beta chains sequenced from one sample in a study of T cells after posttransplantation cyclophosphamide. The assay was immunoSEQ multiplex PCR, and TCRdb's table has in-frame clones only and misses some. This sample has around 30,000 clones, each found more than once. Sequencing input: PBMCs. Receptors were obtained from a woman aged 55-70 years in good health, CMV-negative, and a related stem cell transplant donor.

The table lists this clone with many counts. The chain links TRBV11-2 to TRBJ1-1; D is possibly TRBD1 (6 bases). Germline V CDR1 and CDR2: SGHAT, FQNNGV. V lost 1 base, J lost 4 bases, and 19 bases lay in between. This CDR3 region has 17 residues. This CDR3 is CASSLGAVWQGFTEAFF. The CDR3 DNA sequence: TGTGCCAGCAGCTTAGGGGCAGTTTGGCAGGGGTTCACTGAAGCTTTCTTT.

The table lists this clone with many counts. The chain employs TRBV10-3 and TRBJ1-6, with TRBD1 identical over 10 bases. Germline lookup yields CDR1 ENHRY and CDR2 SYGVKD. The CDR3 has 16 amino acids. With V trimmed by 5 bases and J by 5 bases, 6 bases remained unmatched. CDR3 DNA sequence: TGTGCCATCAGTTCCCGGACAGGGGGGGATAATTCACCCCTCCACTTT. Translation gives CAISSRTGGDNSPLHF.

This clone was recorded many times. The rearrangement uses TRBV6-2 or TRBV6-3 and TRBJ2-1; 8 nucleotides agree with TRBD1. CDR1 and CDR2 (germline): MNHEY, SVGEGT. V was clipped by 6 bases and J by 9 bases; unmatched bases: 7. This CDR3 is built from 13 residues. The CDR3 region has the DNA TGTGCCAGCAGACTGGACAGGGTTGGTGAGCAGTTCTTC. Translating it yields CASRLDRVGEQFF.

Many counts were recorded for this clone. The gene calls are TRBV7-3 and TRBJ1-1; D call uncertain. The CDR3 is 13 residues long. Trimming stripped 4 bases from V and 3 bases from J, with 9 bases between. Germline V CDR1 and CDR2: SGHTA, FQGTGA. CDR3 amino acids: CASSSSRDTEAFF. CDR3 nucleotide sequence: TGTGCCAGCAGCTCGTCCAGAGACACTGAAGCTTTCTTT. The complete variable domain, with remaining parts taken from reference TRBV7-3 and TRBJ1-1, reads GAGVSQTPSNKVTEKGKYVELRCDPISGHTALYWYRQSLGQGPEFLIYFQGTGAADDSGLPNDRFFAVRPEGSVSTLKIQRTERGDSAVYLCASSSSRDTEAFFGQGTRLTVV.

In this sample, this clone turned up many times. This chain joins TRBV19 and TRBJ2-7, with TRBD2 matching 8 bases. CDR3 length: 11 residues. Germline CDR1 is LNHDA and CDR2 is SQIVND (reference sequence). Trimming removed 6 bases from V and 5 bases from J; junction bases left unmatched: 0. This CDR3 is CASRAGDEQYF. Here the CDR3 DNA reads TGTGCCAGTAGAGCGGGGGACGAGCAGTACTTC.

This clone showed up many times. The gene calls are TRBV29-1 and TRBJ1-1, with D perhaps TRBD1 (5 bases). Trimming pared 5 bases from V and 5 bases from J, leaving 18 bases between. Germline V gene lookup returns CDR1 SQVTM and CDR2 ANQGSEA. The CDR3 is made up of 14 amino acids. CDR3 coding DNA: TGCAGCGTTAATTTCGGGGGAGATACAACTGAAGCTTTCTTT. Protein: CSVNFGGDTTEAFF.

This clone was recorded at least ten times. V usage is TRBV19 and J usage is TRBJ2-7, with D maybe TRBD1 (6 bases). The V end lost 5 bases, the J end lost 2 bases, and 13 bases lay between the germline ends. The CDR3 runs to 14 residues. Germline V lookup: CDR1 LNHDA, CDR2 SQIVND (reference sequence). CDR3 sequence reads: CASSSLDRTYEQYF. The CDR3 DNA follows: TGTGCCAGTAGTTCATTGGACAGAACCTACGAGCAGTACTTC.

This clone showed up many times. The chain carries TRBV5-1 and TRBJ2-6; 11 bases align to TRBD1. The ends lost 2 bases at V and 3 bases at J; junction bases unmatched: 4. This CDR3 spans 17 amino acids. CDR1 SGHRS and CDR2 YFSETQ come from the germline V gene. CDR3 bases: TGCGCCAGCAGCTTTGGACAGGGGGCAAGTGGGGCCAACGTCCTGACTTTC. Its protein is CASSFGQGASGANVLTF.

The table lists this clone with many counts. The V and J genes are TRBV5-1 and TRBJ1-5; weak D call: TRBD1 (5 bases). The germline V and J ends were trimmed by 4 bases and 0 bases, with 5 bases remaining between them. Germline CDR1 and CDR2: SGHRS and YFSETQ. This CDR3 has 13 residues. In nucleotides, the CDR3 is TGCGCCAGCAGCCAGGGTAGCAATCAGCCCCAGCATTTT. Amino acids: CASSQGSNQPQHF. The entire variable domain, with the rest obtained from reference TRBV5-1 and TRBJ1-5, is as follows: KAGVTQTPRYLIKTRGQQVTLSCSPISGHRSVSWYQQTPGQGLQFLFEYFSETQRNKGNFPGRFSGRQFSNSRSEMNVSTLELGDSALYLCASSQGSNQPQHFGDGTRLSIL.

Comments on this clone: One end of the junction fails to match germline, which may point to a read error. The chain recombines TRBV6-5 with TRBJ1-1; 8 nucleotides agree with TRBD1. CDR3 length: 14 residues. CDR1 is MNHEY and CDR2 is SVGAGI in the germline V gene. The DNA of the CDR3 is TGTGCCAGCAGTTACCGGGACAGGAACACTCAAGCTTTCTTT. This encodes CASSYRDRNTQAFF.

This clone was seen ten or more times. V usage is TRBV5-4 and J usage is TRBJ1-2, with a tentative D call TRBD1 (5 bases). Germline CDR1 and CDR2: SGHNT and YYREEE (reference sequence). Trimming took off 0 bases at V and 8 bases at J, with 14 bases between the two ends. The CDR3 covers 14 residues. CDR3 residues: CASSLATGGYGYTF. The CDR3 DNA follows: TGTGCCAGCAGCTTGGCTACGGGGGGATACGGCTACACCTTC.

This clone was detected many times. V is TRBV5-6 and J is TRBJ2-1; a possible D gene is TRBD1 (5 bases). Germline CDR1 is SGHDT and CDR2 is YYEEEE. The CDR3 totals 11 residues. Trimming left V 3 bases short and J 8 bases short, with 6 bases between. CDR3 sequence: CASSSRDEQFF. The CDR3, as DNA: TGTGCCAGCAGCTCCAGGGATGAGCAGTTCTTC. Variable domain in full (rest from reference TRBV5-6 and TRBJ2-1): DAGVTQSPTHLIKTRGQQVTLRCSPKSGHDTVSWYQQALGQGPQFIFQYYEEEERQRGNFPDRFSGHQFPNYSSELNVNALLLGDSALYLCASSSRDEQFFGPGTRLTVL.

The genes are TRBV5-4 and TRBJ2-3, with 7 bases lining up with TRBD2. V trimming: 1 base; J trimming: 6 bases; junction bases outside the gene matches: 20. The CDR3 totals 19 residues. Germline V gene data show CDR1 as SGHNT and CDR2 as YYREEE (reference sequence). DNA for the CDR3: TGTGCCAGCAGCTTGCCGGGGTCAGGAGCGACGGGAGGACGGGATACGCAGTATTTT. Protein product: CASSLPGSGATGGRDTQYF. The variable domain in full, completed from reference TRBV5-4 and TRBJ2-3, reads ETGVTQSPTHLIKTRGQQVTLRCSSQSGHNTVSWYQQALGQGPQFIFQYYREEENGRGNFPPRFSGLQFPNYSSELNVNALELDDSALYLCASSLPGSGATGGRDTQYFGPGTRLTVL.

The J gene is TRBJ2-4, the V gene TRBV12-3 or TRBV12-4, with D possibly matching TRBD1 (5 bases). Trimming shortened V by 6 bases and J by 0 bases, and 15 bases separated the two germline ends. The CDR3 contains 16 residues. The CDR3 loop reads CASRPRQTLAKNIQYF. In DNA form, the CDR3 reads TGTGCCAGCAGACCCAGACAGACACTAGCCAAAAACATTCAGTACTTC.

The table lists this clone with a few counts. V usage is TRBV28 and J usage is TRBJ1-3; D possibly corresponds to TRBD1 (6 bases). The length of the CDR3 is 15 residues. The V gene lost 6 bases and the J gene lost 0 bases, with 12 bases spanning the gap. The V gene's germline CDR1 is MDHEN and CDR2 SYDVKM. In DNA form, the CDR3 reads TGTGCCAGCAGGGCGGACAGACACTCTGGAAACACCATATATTTT. This translates into CASRADRHSGNTIYF.

This clone was detected ten times or more. The rearrangement links TRBV2 to TRBJ1-2; unclear D gene. V lost 4 bases and J 4 bases, leaving 13 bases between the germline ends. This CDR3 has 14 amino acids. Germline CDR1 and CDR2: SNHLY and FYNNEI. This chain's CDR3 is CASSVQVLIYGYTF. DNA for the CDR3: TGTGCCAGCAGTGTCCAGGTCCTAATCTATGGCTACACCTTC.

This clone has at least ten counts. The rearrangement links TRBV6-2 or TRBV6-3 to TRBJ2-2; a weak D match, TRBD1 (6 bases). The CDR3 loop spans 15 amino acids. Trimming took 0 bases from V and 6 from J, leaving 11 bases between them. Per germline, CDR1 MNHEY and CDR2 SVGEGT. This CDR3 reads CASSYSFQGSGELFF. For the CDR3, the DNA is TGTGCCAGCAGTTACTCCTTCCAGGGGTCCGGGGAGCTGTTTTTT.

This clone was recorded at least ten times. The V and J genes are TRBV12-3 or TRBV12-4 and TRBJ2-1; 10 bases line up with TRBD1. CDR3 length: 16 amino acids. V gave up 6 bases and J gave up 4 bases; unmatched junction bases: 9. The CDR3 region has the DNA TGTGCCAGCAGCCTCACGACAGGGGGCGCTTACAATGAGCAGTTCTTC. Its protein is CASSLTTGGAYNEQFF.

This clone was picked up many times. The chain joins TRBV2 to TRBJ1-6; 10 bases are a match to TRBD1. Germline values: CDR1 SNHLY, CDR2 FYNNEI. Unmatched junction bases numbered 3, after V lost 4 bases and J lost 6 bases. This CDR3 comprises 15 residues. CDR3: CASSVDRGFNSPLHF. The CDR3 DNA is TGTGCCAGCAGTGTGGACAGGGGGTTTAATTCACCCCTCCACTTT.

The sample holds many counts of this clone. The gene calls are TRBV7-3 and TRBJ2-3, with a weak D call TRBD2 (6 bases). Germline CDR1 and CDR2: SGHTA and FQGTGA. The CDR3 is 15 residues long. V was pared by 5 bases and J by 4 bases, with 16 bases between. This CDR3 reads CASSQRGGDADTQYF. CDR3 coding DNA: TGTGCCAGCAGCCAACGGGGCGGGGATGCAGATACGCAGTATTTT.

The chain employs TRBV19 and TRBJ2-2; D is perhaps TRBD2 (5 bases). The CDR3 totals 14 residues. The ends were cut back, 4 bases at V and 2 bases at J, with 8 bases in the middle. Germline V gives CDR1 LNHDA, CDR2 SQIVND (reference sequence). The CDR3 loop is CASSKLENTGELFF. The CDR3 DNA sequence: TGTGCCAGTAGTAAACTAGAAAACACCGGGGAGCTGTTTTTT.

The gene calls are TRBV28 and TRBJ1-5, with D perhaps TRBD1 (5 bases). The CDR3 extends over 14 amino acids. Germline V gene lookup returns CDR1 MDHEN and CDR2 SYDVKM. The germline V and J ends were trimmed by 2 bases and 6 bases, with 11 bases remaining between them. The DNA for the CDR3 is TGTGCCAGCAGTTTACCAGGGAGTGGTCAGCCCCAGCATTTT. Translation: CASSLPGSGQPQHF.

This clone was counted many times. The CDR3 DNA reads as TGCGCCAGCAGCTTCCTTAACGCGGGAGGGGGCAATGAGCAGTTCTTC. Translation: CASSFLNAGGGNEQFF. V gene TRBV5-1 combines with J gene TRBJ2-1, with 9 bases that match TRBD2. J gave up 6 bases and V 2 bases, and 9 bases lay outside the gene matches. Germline V gene data show CDR1 as SGHRS and CDR2 as YFSETQ. The CDR3 spans 16 residues.

This clone was recorded at least ten times. The chain carries TRBV19 and TRBJ2-2; D is possibly TRBD1 or TRBD2 (6 bases each). V was pared by 7 bases and J by 5 bases, with 14 bases between. The CDR3 is 14 amino acids. Per the germline V gene, CDR1 is LNHDA and CDR2 is SQIVND (reference sequence). Here the CDR3 DNA reads TGTGCCAGTACTCCTACAGGGAGGACCGGGGAGCTGTTTTTT. It encodes CASTPTGRTGELFF.

At least ten counts were recorded for this clone. The chain's CDR3 is CASSPRKAGVSMELFF. The CDR3 DNA reads as TGTGCCAGTAGTCCCCGTAAGGCGGGGGTTTCGATGGAGCTGTTTTTT. This chain connects TRBV19 to TRBJ2-2; TRBD2 matches 7 bases. V was pared by 5 bases and J by 10 bases, with 16 bases of the junction left unmatched. Germline V gene lookup returns CDR1 LNHDA and CDR2 SQIVND (reference sequence). The CDR3 covers 16 residues.